The clone carrying this T cell receptor (beta chain) turned up a few times. The antigen is undetermined. This entry comes from a study of CD8 T cells in ankylosing spondylitis. Study conclusions and caveats: Several highly homologous variants made up a TCR beta motif, and this motif appeared characteristic of ankylosing spondylitis blood. According to the report, clones linked to the disease were significantly enriched in matched synovial fluid samples taken from ankylosing spondylitis patients. Peripheral blood samples showed relatively rare disease-linked clones, and these clones were CD8+.

Construction of TCR beta libraries was performed using quantitative 5'-RACE with molecular barcodes. In TCRdb, the 5' RACE reads were re-called with MiXCR into one record per CDR3 protein. Here the sample spans 470,000 or so distinct CDR3 sequences, 26% being singletons. The CDR3 has 14 amino acids. The junction had 5 bases not matched to a gene; V was cut back by 2 bases and J by 7 bases. Germline V gene data show CDR1 as SGDLS and CDR2 as YYNGEE. The receptor was isolated from a male donor with ankylosing spondylitis. The chain joins TRBV9 to TRBJ2-1, with TRBD1 identical over 8 bases. The sequenced sample was blood, either unsorted or a sorted T cell fraction (not recorded which). DNA for the CDR3: TGTGCCAGCAGCGTTGCAGGGGGCTTAAATGAGCAGTTCTTC. It specifies CASSVAGGLNEQFF.